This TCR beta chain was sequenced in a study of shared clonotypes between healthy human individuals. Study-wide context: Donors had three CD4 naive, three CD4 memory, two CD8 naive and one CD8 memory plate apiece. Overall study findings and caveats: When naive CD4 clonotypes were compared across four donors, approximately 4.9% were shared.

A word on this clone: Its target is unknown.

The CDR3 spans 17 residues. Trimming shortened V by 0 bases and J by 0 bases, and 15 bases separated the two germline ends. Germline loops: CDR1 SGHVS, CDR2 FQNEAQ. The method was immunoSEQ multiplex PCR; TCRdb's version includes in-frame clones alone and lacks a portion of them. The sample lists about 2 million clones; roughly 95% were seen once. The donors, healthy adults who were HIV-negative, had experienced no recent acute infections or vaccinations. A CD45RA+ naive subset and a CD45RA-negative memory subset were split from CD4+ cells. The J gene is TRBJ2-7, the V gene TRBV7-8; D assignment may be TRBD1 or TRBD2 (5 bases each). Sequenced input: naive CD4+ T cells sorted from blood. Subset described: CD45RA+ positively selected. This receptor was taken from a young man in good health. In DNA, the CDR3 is TGTGCCAGCAGCTTAGCGCGGGCAGGGAGACCCTCCTACGAGCAGTACTTC. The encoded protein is CASSLARAGRPSYEQYF.